These 8 T cell receptor beta chains came from one sample sequenced in a study of graft-versus-host responses after intestinal transplantation. Some clones are missing from TCRdb's copy, which holds only in-frame ones; the method was immunoSEQ multiplex PCR. The table records approximately 100,000 clones, approximately 94% of them present only once. For these TCRs, the target antigens are not known. The sequencing used unstimulated CD8+ T cells sorted from spleen or lymph node cells, collected before intestinal transplant. Source of these receptors: a human donor who received an intestinal transplant.

This rearrangement joins TRBV4-1 to TRBJ2-5, with 9 nucleotides matching TRBD1. CDR1 and CDR2 from the germline V gene are MGHRA and YSYEKL. CDR3 size: 15 residues. The V gene end was trimmed by 3 bases and the J gene end by 2 bases; junction bases not matched to a gene: 4. The CDR3 here is CASSHPTGGQETQYF. The CDR3 DNA sequence: TGCGCCAGCAGCCACCCGACAGGGGGGCAAGAGACCCAGTACTTC.

The chain has TRBV5-8 and TRBJ2-6; D is ambiguous. The CDR3 is 15 residues long. V lost 5 bases and J lost 0, with 9 bases in between. CDR1 and CDR2 (germline): SGHTS, YDEGEE. CDR3 sequence: CASSSFHSGANVLTF. The DNA for the CDR3 is TGTGCCAGCAGTTCCTTCCACTCTGGGGCCAACGTCCTGACTTTC.

V and J are TRBV7-9 and TRBJ2-7, with D possibly being TRBD2 (7 bases). Germline-derived CDR1 and CDR2 are SEHNR and FQNEAQ (reference sequence). This CDR3 spans 15 amino acids. Trimming took off 5 bases at V and 6 bases at J, with 20 bases between the two ends. This CDR3 is CASSPPLGGPGEQYF. Here the CDR3 DNA reads TGTGCCAGCAGCCCACCGCTGGGGGGGCCAGGCGAGCAGTACTTC.

The CDR3 reads CASSRPGLGITGELFF. The CDR3 nucleotides read TGTGCCAGCAGCAGACCGGGACTAGGGATTACCGGGGAGCTGTTTTTT. V is TRBV5-4 and J is TRBJ2-2, with 8 bases that match TRBD2. The CDR3 is 16 amino acids. J lost 5 bases, V lost 4 bases, and 10 bases had no gene match. Germline assignment: CDR1 SGHNT and CDR2 YYREEE (reference sequence). The full variable domain, its missing parts supplied by reference TRBV5-4 and TRBJ2-2, is ETGVTQSPTHLIKTRGQQVTLRCSSQSGHNTVSWYQQALGQGPQFIFQYYREEENGRGNFPPRFSGLQFPNYSSELNVNALELDDSALYLCASSRPGLGITGELFFGEGSRLTVL.

This clone was recorded only once. V is TRBV5-4 and J is TRBJ2-5, with TRBD1 as a possible D gene (6 bases). V lost 0 bases and J lost 1, with 10 bases in between. CDR1 is SGHNT, CDR2 YYREEE, per germline (reference sequence). CDR3 length: 15 amino acids. Written as DNA, the CDR3 is TGTGCCAGCAGCTTGGTGGGGACACTCCAAGAGACCCAGTACTTC. As protein: CASSLVGTLQETQYF.

This chain joins TRBV9 and TRBJ1-6; a weak D match, TRBD1 (5 bases). CDR1 SGDLS and CDR2 YYNGEE come from the germline V gene. The CDR3 consists of 14 residues. Between the trimmed V and J ends, which lost 5 bases and 10 bases, there was a span of 16 bases. The CDR3 DNA is TGTGCCAGCAGTGCCCAGGGACTTGAATCACCCCTCCACTTT. It encodes CASSAQGLESPLHF.

This clone was seen a single time. The chain combines TRBV6-1 with TRBJ1-1; D might be TRBD1 (5 bases). The CDR3 length is 15 residues. V lost 7 bases, J lost 6 bases, and 21 bases lay in between. Per the germline V gene, CDR1 is MNHNS and CDR2 is SASEGT. The CDR3 nucleotides read TGTGCCAGCACAGTGGACGGGACGGGAGGGGCTGAAGCTTTCTTT. Amino acids: CASTVDGTGGAEAFF.

The chain has TRBV7-9 and TRBJ2-7; D may be TRBD1 (6 bases). This CDR3 is built from 15 residues. Germline loops: CDR1 SEHNR, CDR2 FQNEAQ (reference sequence). Between the trimmed V and J ends, which lost 5 bases and 1 base, there was a span of 15 bases. The CDR3 DNA sequence: TGTGCCAGCAGCCCGGAACAGGGAAAGTCCTACGAGCAGTACTTC. As protein: CASSPEQGKSYEQYF. Full variable domain (rest looked up from reference TRBV7-9 and TRBJ2-7): DTGVSQNPRHKITKRGQNVTFRCDPISEHNRLYWYRQTLGQGPEFLTYFQNEAQLEKSRLLSDRFSAERPKGSFSTLEIQRTEQGDSAMYLCASSPEQGKSYEQYFGPGTRLTVT.